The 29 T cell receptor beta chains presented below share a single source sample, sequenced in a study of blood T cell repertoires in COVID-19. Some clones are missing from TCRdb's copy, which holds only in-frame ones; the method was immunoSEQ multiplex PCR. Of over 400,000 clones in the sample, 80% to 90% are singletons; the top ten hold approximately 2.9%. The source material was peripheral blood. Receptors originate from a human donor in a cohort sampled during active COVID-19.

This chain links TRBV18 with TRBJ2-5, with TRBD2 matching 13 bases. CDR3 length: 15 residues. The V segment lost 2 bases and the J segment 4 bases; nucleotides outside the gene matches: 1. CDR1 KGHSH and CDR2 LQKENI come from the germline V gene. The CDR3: CASSPRLAGGETQYF. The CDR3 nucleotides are TGTGCCAGCTCACCAAGACTAGCGGGAGGAGAGACCCAGTACTTC.

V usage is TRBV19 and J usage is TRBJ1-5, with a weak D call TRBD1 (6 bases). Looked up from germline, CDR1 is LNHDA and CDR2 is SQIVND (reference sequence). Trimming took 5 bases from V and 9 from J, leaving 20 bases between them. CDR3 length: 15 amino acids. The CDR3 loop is CASSSRDTVNTPQHF. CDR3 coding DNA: TGTGCCAGTAGTTCCCGGGACACAGTTAATACGCCCCAGCATTTT.

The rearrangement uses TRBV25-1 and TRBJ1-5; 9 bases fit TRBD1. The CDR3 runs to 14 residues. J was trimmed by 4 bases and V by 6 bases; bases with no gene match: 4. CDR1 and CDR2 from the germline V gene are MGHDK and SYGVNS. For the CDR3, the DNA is TGTGCCAGCAGAGGGACAGGGAGGAATCAGCCCCAGCATTTT. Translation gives CASRGTGRNQPQHF.

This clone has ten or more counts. Here the CDR3 reads CASSHGQVPYEQYF. The DNA of the CDR3 is TGCGCCAGCAGCCACGGACAGGTCCCCTACGAGCAGTACTTC. The V gene is TRBV4-1, the J gene TRBJ2-7, with 7 bases that match TRBD1. V shed 3 bases and J 2 bases; nucleotides not matched to a gene: 4. The germline CDR1 and CDR2 sequences are MGHRA and YSYEKL. The length of the CDR3 is 14 residues.

The CDR3: CAWSGKALGYGYTF. CDR3 DNA: TGTGCCTGGAGTGGTAAAGCCCTTGGCTATGGCTACACCTTC. V and J are TRBV30 and TRBJ1-2; no clear D gene. Trimming took 1 base from V and 4 from J, leaving 13 bases between them. CDR1 and CDR2 from the germline V gene are GTSNPN and SVGIG (reference sequence). CDR3 length: 14 residues.

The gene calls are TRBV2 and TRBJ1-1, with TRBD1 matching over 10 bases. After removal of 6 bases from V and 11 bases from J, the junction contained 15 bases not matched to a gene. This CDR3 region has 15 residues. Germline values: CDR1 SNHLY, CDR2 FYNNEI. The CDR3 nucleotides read TGTGCCAGCAGCCCACCCGGGGGACAGGGGATAGGGGCTTTCTTT. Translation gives CASSPPGGQGIGAFF.

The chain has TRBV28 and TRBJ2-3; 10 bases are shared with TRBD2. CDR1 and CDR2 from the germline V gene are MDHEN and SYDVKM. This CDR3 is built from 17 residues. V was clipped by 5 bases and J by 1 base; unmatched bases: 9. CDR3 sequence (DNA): TGTGCCAGCAGTCTTCAGGGCCTAGCGGGGGGCACAGATACGCAGTATTTT. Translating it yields CASSLQGLAGGTDTQYF.

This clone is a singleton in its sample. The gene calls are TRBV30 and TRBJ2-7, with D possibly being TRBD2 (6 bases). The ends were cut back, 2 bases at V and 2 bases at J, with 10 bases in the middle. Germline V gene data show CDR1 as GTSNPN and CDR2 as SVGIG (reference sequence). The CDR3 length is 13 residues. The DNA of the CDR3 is TGTGCCTGGAGTTCACGGGGGACCTACGAGCAGTACTTC. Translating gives CAWSSRGTYEQYF.

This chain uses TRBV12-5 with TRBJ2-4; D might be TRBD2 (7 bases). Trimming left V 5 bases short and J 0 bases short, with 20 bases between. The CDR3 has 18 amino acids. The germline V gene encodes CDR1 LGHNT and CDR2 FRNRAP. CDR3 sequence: CASGTGGPHHLAKNIQYF. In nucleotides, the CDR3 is TGTGCTAGTGGTACCGGGGGGCCACACCACCTAGCCAAAAACATTCAGTACTTC.

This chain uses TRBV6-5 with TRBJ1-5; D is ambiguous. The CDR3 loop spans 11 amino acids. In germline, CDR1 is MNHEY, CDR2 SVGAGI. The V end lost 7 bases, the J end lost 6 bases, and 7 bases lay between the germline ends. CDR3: CASKSGQPQHF. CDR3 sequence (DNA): TGTGCCAGCAAATCGGGTCAGCCCCAGCATTTT.

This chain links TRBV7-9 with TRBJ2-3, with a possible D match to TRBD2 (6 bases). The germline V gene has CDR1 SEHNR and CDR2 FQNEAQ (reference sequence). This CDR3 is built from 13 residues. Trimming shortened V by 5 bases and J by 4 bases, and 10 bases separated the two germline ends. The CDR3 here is CASSPGAADTQYF. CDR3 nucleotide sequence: TGTGCCAGCAGCCCGGGAGCGGCAGATACGCAGTATTTT.

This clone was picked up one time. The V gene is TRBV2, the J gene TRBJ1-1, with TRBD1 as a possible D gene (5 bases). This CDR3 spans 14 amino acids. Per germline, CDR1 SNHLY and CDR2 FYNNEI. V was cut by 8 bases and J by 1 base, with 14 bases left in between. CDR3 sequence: CASGGRIENTEAFF. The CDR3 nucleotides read TGTGCCAGCGGGGGGAGGATTGAGAACACTGAAGCTTTCTTT.

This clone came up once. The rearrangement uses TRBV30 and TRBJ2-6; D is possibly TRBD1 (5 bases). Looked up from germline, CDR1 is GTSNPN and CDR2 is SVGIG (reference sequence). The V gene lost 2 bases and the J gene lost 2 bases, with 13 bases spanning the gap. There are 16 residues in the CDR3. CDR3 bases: TGTGCCTGGAGTTCCCGACAGTGGGCTGGGGCCAACGTCCTGACTTTC. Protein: CAWSSRQWAGANVLTF.

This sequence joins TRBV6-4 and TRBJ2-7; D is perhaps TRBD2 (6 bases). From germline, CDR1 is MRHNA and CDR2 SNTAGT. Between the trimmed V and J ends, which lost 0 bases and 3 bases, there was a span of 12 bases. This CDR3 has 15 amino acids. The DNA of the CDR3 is TGTGCCAGCAGTGACTCGGCGGGGATCTACTACGAGCAGTACTTC. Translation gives CASSDSAGIYYEQYF.

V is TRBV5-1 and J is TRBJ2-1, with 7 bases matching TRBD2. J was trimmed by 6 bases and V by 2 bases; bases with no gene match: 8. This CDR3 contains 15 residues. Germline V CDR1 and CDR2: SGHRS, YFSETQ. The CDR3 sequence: CASSFSGGRSNEQFF. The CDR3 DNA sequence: TGCGCCAGCAGCTTTTCTGGCGGGAGATCCAATGAGCAGTTCTTC.

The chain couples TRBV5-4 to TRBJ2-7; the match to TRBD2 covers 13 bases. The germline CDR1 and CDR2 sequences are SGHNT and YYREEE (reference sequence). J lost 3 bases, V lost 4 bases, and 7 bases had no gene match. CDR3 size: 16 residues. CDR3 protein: CASSPGGLAGDYEQYF. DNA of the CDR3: TGTGCCAGCAGCCCGGGAGGACTAGCGGGAGACTACGAGCAGTACTTC.

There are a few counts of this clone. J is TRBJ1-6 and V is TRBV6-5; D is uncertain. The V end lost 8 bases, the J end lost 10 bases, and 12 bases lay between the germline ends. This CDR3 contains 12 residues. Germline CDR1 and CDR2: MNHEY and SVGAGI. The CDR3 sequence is CASGLSESPLHF. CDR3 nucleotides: TGTGCCAGCGGACTTTCGGAGTCACCCCTCCACTTT.

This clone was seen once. CDR3 in amino acids: CAISESGLAGGSYEQYF. CDR3 bases: TGTGCCATCAGTGAGTCGGGGCTAGCGGGAGGATCCTACGAGCAGTACTTC. The V gene is TRBV10-3, the J gene TRBJ2-7; 11 bases map to TRBD2. The CDR3 runs 17 residues. Looked up from germline, CDR1 is ENHRY and CDR2 is SYGVKD. Trimming took 0 bases from V and 1 from J; bases not matched to a gene: 5.

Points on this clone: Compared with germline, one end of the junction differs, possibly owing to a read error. The CDR3 DNA follows: TGTGCCAGCACCTTAGACGGGGAGAAGCCCCAGCATTTT. The encoded protein is CASTLDGEKPQHF. The rearrangement uses TRBV7-9 and TRBJ1-5; D ambiguous. CDR3 length: 13 amino acids. The germline CDR1 and CDR2 sequences are SEHNR and FQNEAQ (reference sequence).

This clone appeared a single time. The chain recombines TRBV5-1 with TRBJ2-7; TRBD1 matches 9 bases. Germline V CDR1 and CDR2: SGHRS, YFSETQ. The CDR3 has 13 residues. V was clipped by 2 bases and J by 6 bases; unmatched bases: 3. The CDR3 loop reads CASSLSTGGEQYF. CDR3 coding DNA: TGCGCCAGCAGCTTATCGACAGGGGGCGAGCAGTACTTC.

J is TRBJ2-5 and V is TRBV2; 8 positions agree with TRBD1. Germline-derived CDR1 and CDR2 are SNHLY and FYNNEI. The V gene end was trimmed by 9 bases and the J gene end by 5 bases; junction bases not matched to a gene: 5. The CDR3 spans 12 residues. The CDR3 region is CASGQGWETQYF. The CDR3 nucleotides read TGTGCCAGTGGACAGGGATGGGAGACCCAGTACTTC.

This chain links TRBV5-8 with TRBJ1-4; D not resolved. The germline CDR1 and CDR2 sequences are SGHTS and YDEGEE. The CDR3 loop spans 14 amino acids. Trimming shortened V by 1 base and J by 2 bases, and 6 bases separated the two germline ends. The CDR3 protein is CASSLSRTNEKLFF. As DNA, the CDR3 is TGTGCCAGCAGCTTGTCCAGGACTAATGAAAAACTGTTTTTT.

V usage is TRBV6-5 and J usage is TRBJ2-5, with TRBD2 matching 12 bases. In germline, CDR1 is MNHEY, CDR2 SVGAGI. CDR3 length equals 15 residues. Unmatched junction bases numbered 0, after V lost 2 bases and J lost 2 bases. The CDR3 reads CASSYLAGGQETQYF. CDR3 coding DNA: TGTGCCAGCAGTTACCTAGCGGGAGGGCAAGAGACCCAGTACTTC.

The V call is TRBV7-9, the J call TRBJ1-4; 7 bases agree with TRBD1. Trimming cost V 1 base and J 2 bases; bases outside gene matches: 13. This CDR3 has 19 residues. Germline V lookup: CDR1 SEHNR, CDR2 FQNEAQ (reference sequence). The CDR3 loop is CASSLGIFQGGSTNEKLFF. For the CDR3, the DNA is TGTGCCAGCAGCTTAGGGATTTTCCAGGGGGGCTCCACTAATGAAAAACTGTTTTTT.

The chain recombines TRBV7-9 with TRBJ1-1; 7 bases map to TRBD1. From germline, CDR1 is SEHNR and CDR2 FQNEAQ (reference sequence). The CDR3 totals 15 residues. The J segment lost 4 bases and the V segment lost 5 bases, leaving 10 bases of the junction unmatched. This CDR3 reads CASSVRQGGGTEAFF. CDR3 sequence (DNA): TGTGCCAGCAGCGTAAGACAGGGAGGTGGCACTGAAGCTTTCTTT.

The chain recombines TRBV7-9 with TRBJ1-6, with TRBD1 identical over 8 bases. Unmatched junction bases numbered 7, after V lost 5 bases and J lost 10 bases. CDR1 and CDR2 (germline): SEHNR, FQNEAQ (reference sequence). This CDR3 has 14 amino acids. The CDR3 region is CASSPGTGFSPLHF. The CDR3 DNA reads TGTGCCAGCAGCCCAGGGACAGGTTTCTCACCCCTCCACTTT.

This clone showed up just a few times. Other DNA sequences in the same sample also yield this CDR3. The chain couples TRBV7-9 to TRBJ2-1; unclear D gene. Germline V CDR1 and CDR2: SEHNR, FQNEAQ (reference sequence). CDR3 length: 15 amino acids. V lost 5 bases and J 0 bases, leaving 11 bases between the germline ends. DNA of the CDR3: TGTGCCAGCAGCCTCTTAGCTGGCTCCTACAATGAGCAGTTCTTC. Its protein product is CASSLLAGSYNEQFF. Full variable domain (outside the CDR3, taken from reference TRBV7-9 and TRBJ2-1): DTGVSQNPRHKITKRGQNVTFRCDPISEHNRLYWYRQTLGQGPEFLTYFQNEAQLEKSRLLSDRFSAERPKGSFSTLEIQRTEQGDSAMYLCASSLLAGSYNEQFFGPGTRLTVL.

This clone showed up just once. In DNA, the CDR3 is TGTGCCAGCAGCCATAGCATTTCCCAGCGCGGGATGGGCGAGCAGTACTTC. This translates into CASSHSISQRGMGEQYF. The genes are TRBV5-8 and TRBJ2-7, with a tentative D call TRBD2 (6 bases). The CDR3 contains 17 residues. Germline CDR1 is SGHTS and CDR2 is YDEGEE. With 4 bases removed from V and 6 bases from J, the gap between germline ends came to 26 bases. Supplemented by reference TRBV5-8 and TRBJ2-7, the full variable domain reads EAGVTQSPTHLIKTRGQQATLRCSPISGHTSVYWYQQALGLGLQFLLWYDEGEERNRGNFPPRFSGRQFPNYSSELNVNALELEDSALYLCASSHSISQRGMGEQYFGPGTRLTVT.

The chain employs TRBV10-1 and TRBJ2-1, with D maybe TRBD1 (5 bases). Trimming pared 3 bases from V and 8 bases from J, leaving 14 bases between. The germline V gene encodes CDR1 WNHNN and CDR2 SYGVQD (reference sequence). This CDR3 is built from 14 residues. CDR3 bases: TGCGCCAGCAGTGAACCAGGACACTCTCATGAGCAGTTCTTC. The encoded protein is CASSEPGHSHEQFF.